This TCR beta chain was obtained from a study of blood T cell repertoires in COVID-19. Overall study context: Italy, Spain and the United States were the sources of the convalescent and acute COVID-19 samples. Sources were T cells, B-cell-depleted T cells, or PBMCs; the material itself was cDNA or gDNA.

As originally analysed: Estimation of nucleated cell counts was performed using reference gene primer amplification. TCRdb keeps only in-frame clones here, not all; method: immunoSEQ multiplex PCR. That table gives V, J and clone size, and the DNA gave D and trimming. Here the sample spans tens of thousands of clones, less than 80% being singletons. CDR1 MNHEY and CDR2 SVGAGI come from the germline V gene. The V gene lost 6 bases and the J gene lost 6 bases, with 15 bases spanning the gap. CDR3 length: 14 residues. This sequence was found in a man in his sixties with active or convalescent COVID-19. The specimen was peripheral blood. The chain couples TRBV6-5 to TRBJ2-1; D remains ambiguous. The CDR3 sequence is CASSSVQSGNEQFF. CDR3 coding DNA: TGTGCCAGCAGCTCAGTCCAATCGGGCAATGAGCAGTTCTTC.